Listed below are T cell receptor beta chains from one sample, sequenced in a study of blood T cells in healthy people across ages. One entry per CDR3 protein results from TCRdb running MiXCR on the 5' RACE reads. The sample includes about 840,000 distinct CDR3 sequences, 25% to 30% seen only once; the top ten take roughly 10%. These records were also assigned to another study, of T cells of mothers and their children.

The sample taken for sequencing was blood. These receptors were taken from a woman between 40 and 55 years old in good health. Both conserved end residues are part of each CDR3. The order of the fields is V gene, clone size, J gene, D gene, CDR3 protein, CDR3 DNA. The D gene is left open where the match is weak. Not all rows give a size; the values are once, few, many and, for expanded clones, a class.

v_call: TRBV7-9
clone_size: few
j_call: TRBJ2-1
d_call: TRBD2
cdr3_aa: CASRHAGGNNEQFF
cdr3_nt: TGTGCCAGCAGGCACGCGGGGGGTAACAATGAGCAGTTCTTC

v_call: TRBV12-3/TRBV12-4
clone_size: few
j_call: TRBJ1-2
d_call: TRBD1
cdr3_aa: CASSLWSGGSNYGYTF
cdr3_nt: TGTGCCAGCAGTTTATGGTCAGGGGGTAGTAACTATGGCTACACCTTC

v_call: TRBV12-3/TRBV12-4
clone_size: NA
j_call: TRBJ1-2
d_call: NA
cdr3_aa: CASSPTPNYGYTF
cdr3_nt: TGTGCCAGCAGTCCCACGCCTAACTATGGCTACACCTTC

v_call: TRBV7-2
clone_size: many
j_call: TRBJ1-2
d_call: NA
cdr3_aa: CASSSRQRANYGYTF
cdr3_nt: TGTGCCAGCAGCTCCCGACAGAGAGCTAACTATGGCTACACCTTC

v_call: TRBV20-1
clone_size: many
j_call: TRBJ2-7
d_call: TRBD1
cdr3_aa: CSATDRGGVYEQYF
cdr3_nt: TGCAGTGCTACTGACAGGGGGGGAGTCTACGAGCAGTACTTC

v_call: TRBV20-1
clone_size: many
j_call: TRBJ2-7
d_call: NA
cdr3_aa: CSARGLNSYEQYF
cdr3_nt: TGCAGTGCCAGGGGTCTCAACTCCTACGAGCAGTACTTC

v_call: TRBV9
clone_size: few
j_call: TRBJ1-1
d_call: TRBD1
cdr3_aa: CASSVGQGVTNTEAFF
cdr3_nt: TGTGCCAGCAGCGTAGGACAGGGGGTCACGAACACTGAAGCTTTCTTT

v_call: TRBV28
clone_size: many
j_call: TRBJ2-5
d_call: NA
cdr3_aa: CASSFNPIGQYF
cdr3_nt: TGTGCCAGCAGTTTCAACCCCATCGGGCAGTACTTC

v_call: TRBV29-1
clone_size: few
j_call: TRBJ2-3
d_call: TRBD1
cdr3_aa: CSVDHPTGTDTQYF
cdr3_nt: TGCAGCGTTGATCATCCGACAGGGACAGATACGCAGTATTTT

v_call: TRBV10-3
clone_size: NA
j_call: TRBJ1-1
d_call: NA
cdr3_aa: CAIKQPENTEAFF
cdr3_nt: TGTGCCATCAAACAGCCGGAGAACACTGAAGCTTTCTTT

v_call: TRBV11-2
clone_size: NA
j_call: TRBJ2-7
d_call: NA
cdr3_aa: CASSLGGPIEQYF
cdr3_nt: TGTGCCAGCAGCTTGGGGGGCCCGATCGAGCAGTACTTC

v_call: TRBV29-1
clone_size: few
j_call: TRBJ2-2
d_call: NA
cdr3_aa: CSASAPGELFF
cdr3_nt: TGCAGCGCCTCAGCCCCCGGGGAGCTGTTTTTT

v_call: TRBV28
clone_size: once
j_call: TRBJ1-2
d_call: NA
cdr3_aa: CASSTYTGTWGYTF
cdr3_nt: TGTGCCAGCAGTACCTACACAGGGACGTGGGGCTACACCTTC

v_call: TRBV28
clone_size: few
j_call: TRBJ2-7
d_call: TRBD1
cdr3_aa: CASSPLGQVTYEQYF
cdr3_nt: TGTGCCAGCAGTCCGCTGGGACAGGTTACCTACGAGCAGTACTTC

v_call: TRBV28
clone_size: few
j_call: TRBJ2-4
d_call: NA
cdr3_aa: CASMRSLAKNIQYF
cdr3_nt: TGTGCCAGCATGAGATCTCTAGCCAAAAACATTCAGTACTTC